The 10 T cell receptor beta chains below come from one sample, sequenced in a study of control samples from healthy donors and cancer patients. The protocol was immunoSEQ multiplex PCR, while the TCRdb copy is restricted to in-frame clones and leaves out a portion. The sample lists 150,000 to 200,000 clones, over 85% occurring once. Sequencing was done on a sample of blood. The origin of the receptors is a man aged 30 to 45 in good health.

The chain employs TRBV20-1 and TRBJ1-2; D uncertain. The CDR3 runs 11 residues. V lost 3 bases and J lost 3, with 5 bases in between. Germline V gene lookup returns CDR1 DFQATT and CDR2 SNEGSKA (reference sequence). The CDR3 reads CSASPDYGYTF. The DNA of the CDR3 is TGCAGTGCTAGTCCGGACTATGGCTACACCTTC.

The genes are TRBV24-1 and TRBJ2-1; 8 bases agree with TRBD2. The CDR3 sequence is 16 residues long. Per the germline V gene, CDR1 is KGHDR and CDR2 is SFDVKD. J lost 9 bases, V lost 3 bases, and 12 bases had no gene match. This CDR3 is CATSDPRTAGVSEQFF. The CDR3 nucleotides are TGTGCCACCAGTGATCCCCGCACAGCGGGAGTCAGTGAGCAGTTCTTC.

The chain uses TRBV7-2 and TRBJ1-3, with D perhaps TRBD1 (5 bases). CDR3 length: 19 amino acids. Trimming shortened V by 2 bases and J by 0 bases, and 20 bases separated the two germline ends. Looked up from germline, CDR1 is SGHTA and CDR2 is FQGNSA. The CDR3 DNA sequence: TGTGCCAGCAGCTTACAAGGGGCAGACATGCTACTCTCTGGAAACACCATATATTTT. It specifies CASSLQGADMLLSGNTIYF.

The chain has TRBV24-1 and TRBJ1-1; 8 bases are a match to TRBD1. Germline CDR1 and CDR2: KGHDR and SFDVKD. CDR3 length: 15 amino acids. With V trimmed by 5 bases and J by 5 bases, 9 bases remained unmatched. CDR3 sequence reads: CATSAARGQETEAFF. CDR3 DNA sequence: TGTGCCACCAGTGCAGCCAGGGGGCAGGAAACTGAAGCTTTCTTT.

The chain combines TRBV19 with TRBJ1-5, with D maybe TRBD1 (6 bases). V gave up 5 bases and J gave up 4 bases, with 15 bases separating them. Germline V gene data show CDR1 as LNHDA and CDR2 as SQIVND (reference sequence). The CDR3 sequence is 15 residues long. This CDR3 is CASSSYAQGNQPQHF. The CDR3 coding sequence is TGTGCCAGTAGTTCGTACGCTCAGGGGAATCAGCCCCAGCATTTT.

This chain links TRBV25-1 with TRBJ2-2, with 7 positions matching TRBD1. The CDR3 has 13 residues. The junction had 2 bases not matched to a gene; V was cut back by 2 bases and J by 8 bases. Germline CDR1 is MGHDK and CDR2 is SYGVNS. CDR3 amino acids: CASSEPDRGELFF. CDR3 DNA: TGTGCCAGCAGTGAACCGGACAGGGGGGAGCTGTTTTTT.

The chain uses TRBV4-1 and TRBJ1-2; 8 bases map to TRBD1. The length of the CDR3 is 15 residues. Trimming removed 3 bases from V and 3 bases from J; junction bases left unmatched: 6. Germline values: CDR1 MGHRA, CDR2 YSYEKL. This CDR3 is CASSQTDRGDYGYTF. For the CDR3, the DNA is TGCGCCAGCAGCCAGACAGACAGGGGAGACTATGGCTACACCTTC.

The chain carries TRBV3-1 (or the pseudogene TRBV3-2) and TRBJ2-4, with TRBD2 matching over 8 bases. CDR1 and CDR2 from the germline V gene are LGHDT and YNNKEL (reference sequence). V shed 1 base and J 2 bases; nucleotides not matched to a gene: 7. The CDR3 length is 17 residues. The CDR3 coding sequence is TGTGCCAGCAGCCAAGTAGGACTAGCAGATTCCAAAAACATTCAGTACTTC. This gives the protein CASSQVGLADSKNIQYF.

CDR3 sequence (DNA): TGTGCCAGTAGTATCGGGCTGGGCGGGGCAACACACAATGAGCAGTTCTTC. As protein: CASSIGLGGATHNEQFF. This chain connects TRBV19 to TRBJ2-1; D may be TRBD2 (6 bases). Trimming cost V 3 bases and J 5 bases, with 20 bases left between them. Germline-derived CDR1 and CDR2 are LNHDA and SQIVND (reference sequence). CDR3 size: 17 residues.

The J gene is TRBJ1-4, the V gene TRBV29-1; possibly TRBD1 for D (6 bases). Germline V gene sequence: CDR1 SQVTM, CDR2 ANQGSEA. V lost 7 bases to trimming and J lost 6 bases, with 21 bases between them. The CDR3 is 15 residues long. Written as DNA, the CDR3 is TGCAGCGCCAGGGTGCACAGGGAGCCTTATGAAAAACTGTTTTTT. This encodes CSARVHREPYEKLFF.